Detailed here is one T cell receptor (beta chain). Under the authors' procedure: Reference gene primer amplification yielded estimated nucleated cell counts. Assay: immunoSEQ multiplex PCR; the TCRdb copy retains only in-frame clones and omits some. For V, J and clone size, that table is used; D and trimming come from the DNA. The sample has around 88,000 clones, more than 65% seen once. This entry comes from a study of blood T cell repertoires in COVID-19. Study in general: PBMCs, B-cell-depleted T cells, or T cells provided the cDNA or gDNA that made up the material.

The CDR3 length is 17 residues. Germline values: CDR1 DFQATT, CDR2 SNEGSKA (reference sequence). Trimming shortened V by 3 bases and J by 2 bases, and 21 bases separated the two germline ends. V and J are TRBV20-1 and TRBJ2-3; perhaps TRBD2 as D (7 bases). This TCR was recovered from an elderly woman with acute or convalescent COVID-19. Specimen: peripheral blood. This CDR3 reads CSASSKVGGAYTDTQYF. CDR3 sequence (DNA): TGCAGTGCTAGTTCAAAAGTGGGGGGGGCCTACACAGATACGCAGTATTTT.